Sequencing of this T cell receptor beta chain was carried out in a study of tumor-infiltrating lymphocytes in localized non-small cell lung cancer listed by TCRdb under 2021. With regard to the full study: Several histologies were represented in the cohort, which also included both smokers and never-smokers as well as patients whose samples were collected after neoadjuvant chemotherapy. Each patient provided resected tumor tissue plus uninvolved lung tissue from the same patient, with the uninvolved lung tissue described as non-adjacent to the tumor. TCR sequencing was one of several integrated assays, alongside flow cytometry, multiplex immunofluorescence, RNA-seq, exome sequencing and proteomics, applied to the same patients. The overall ICON cohort was composed of about 150 surgical patients with localized non-small cell lung cancer whose tumors were resected. For 55 to 60 patients, immunoSEQ T-cell fraction was compared between paired tumor and uninvolved lung.

Patient enrollment in ICON started in the first half of 2016, and the final patient was enrolled in 2018. A subcohort of around 77 patients provided fresh tumor and matched uninvolved tissue for in-depth immune analyses, with TCR sequencing among those analyses. DNA for TCR sequencing was isolated from bulk tissue, and no cell sorting was done. The T-cell fraction in tumor and uninvolved lung tissue was provided by TCR sequencing with the immunoSEQ assay. Per the source publication's procedure: For survival analysis, patients were divided into high (upper tertile) and low (lower two tertiles) T-cell fraction groups, which were compared by log-rank test. A signed-rank test was used to test paired tumor versus uninvolved lung differences in T-cell fraction. In TCRdb, the immuneACCESS table is reduced to in-frame sequences with V and J assigned. These tables do not hold every clone; where another copy was compared, an unresolved V gene accounts for under half, and the others remain unexplained. That table gives V, J and clone size, and the DNA gave D and trimming. Here the sample has 9,200 or so clones; just under 85% occur a single time. Together, the top ten hold 6.9% of the sample.

Remarks on this clone: The target of this receptor is not known. Base qualities are missing; no much larger clone stands one base away.

Broad study findings and their caveats: Because different pieces of the same tissue were used for different assays, technical variation could not be separated from intratumor heterogeneity. TCRbeta sequencing supported higher T cell infiltration in tumors than in uninvolved lung tissue, consistent with immunofluorescence CD3 counts. The TCR-derived T-cell fraction showed no difference between the flow cytometry-defined immunotypes IM1 (good prognosis) and IM2 (poor prognosis). Since assay coverage differed from patient to patient depending on how much tissue was available, TCR sequencing was done for only a subset of the cohort.

Germline trimming amounts to 0 bases on V and 10 bases on J, with 9 as the count of junction bases outside the gene matches. The germline V gene (reference sequence) provides CDR1 LNHNV and CDR2 YYDKDF. From its cysteine to its phenylalanine, the CDR3 spans 16 amino acids. The DNA shown is the 48-base CDR3, in frame from base 1. The sequence links TRBV15 to TRBJ1-4; 9 of the junction bases match TRBD1. Sample: uninvolved lung tissue not adjacent to the tumor. This TCR came from a human donor with non-small cell lung cancer. In nucleotides, the sequence is TGTGCCACCAGCAGAGATTCCGGACAGGGGACGGGAAAACTGTTTTTT. It encodes CATSRDSGQGTGKLFF.